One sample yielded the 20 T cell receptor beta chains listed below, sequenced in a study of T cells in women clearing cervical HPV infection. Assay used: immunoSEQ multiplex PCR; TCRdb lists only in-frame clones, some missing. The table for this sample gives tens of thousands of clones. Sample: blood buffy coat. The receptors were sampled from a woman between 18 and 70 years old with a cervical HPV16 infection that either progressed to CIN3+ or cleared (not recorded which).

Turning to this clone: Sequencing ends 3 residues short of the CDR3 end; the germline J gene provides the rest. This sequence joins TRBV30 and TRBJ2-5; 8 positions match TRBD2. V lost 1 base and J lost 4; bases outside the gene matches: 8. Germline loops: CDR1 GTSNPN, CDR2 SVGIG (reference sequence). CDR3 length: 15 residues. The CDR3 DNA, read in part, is TGTGCCTGGAGTGACGGGGGGGCATTCCGAGAGACC. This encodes CAWSDGGAFRET. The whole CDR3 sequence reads CAWSDGGAFRETQYF.

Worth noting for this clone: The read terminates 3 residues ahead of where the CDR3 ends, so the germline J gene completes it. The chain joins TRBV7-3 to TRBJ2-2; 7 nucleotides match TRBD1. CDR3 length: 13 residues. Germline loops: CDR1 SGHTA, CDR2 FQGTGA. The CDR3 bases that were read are TGTGCCGGATGGGACAGTAATAATTCACCG. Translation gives CAGWDSNNSP. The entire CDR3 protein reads CAGWDSNNSPLFF.

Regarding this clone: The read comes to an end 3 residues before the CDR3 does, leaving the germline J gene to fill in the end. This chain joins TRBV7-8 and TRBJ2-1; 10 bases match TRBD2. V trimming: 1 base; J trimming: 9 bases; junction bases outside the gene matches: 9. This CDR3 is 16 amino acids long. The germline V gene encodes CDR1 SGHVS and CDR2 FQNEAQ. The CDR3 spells CASSLVIAGGMVEQFF. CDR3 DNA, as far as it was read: TGTGCCAGCAGCTTAGTTATAGCGGGGGGAATGGTTGAG.

CDR3 protein: CASSEARLVYTGELFF. The sequenced part of the CDR3 DNA is TGTGCCAGCAGTGAAGCGCGCTTGGTCTATACCGGGGAG. The rearrangement links TRBV2 to TRBJ2-2; D is unresolved. Read data end 3 residues before the CDR3 end; the end is taken from the germline J gene. This CDR3 region has 16 residues. Germline-derived CDR1 and CDR2 are SNHLY and FYNNEI. Deletions cut 0 bases from V and 5 bases from J, with 13 bases between.

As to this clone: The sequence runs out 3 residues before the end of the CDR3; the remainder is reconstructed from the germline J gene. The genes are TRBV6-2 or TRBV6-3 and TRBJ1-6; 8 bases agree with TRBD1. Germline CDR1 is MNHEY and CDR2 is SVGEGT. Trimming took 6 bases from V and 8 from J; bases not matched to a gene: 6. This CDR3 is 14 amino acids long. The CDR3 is CASRPGTGYSPLHF. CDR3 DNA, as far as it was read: TGTGCCAGCAGACCCGGGACAGGATATTCACCC.

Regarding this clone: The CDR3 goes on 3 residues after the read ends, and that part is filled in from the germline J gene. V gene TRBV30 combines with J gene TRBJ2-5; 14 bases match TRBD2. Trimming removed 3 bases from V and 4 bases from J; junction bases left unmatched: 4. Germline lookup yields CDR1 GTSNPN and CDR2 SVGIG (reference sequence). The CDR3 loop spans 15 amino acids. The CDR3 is CAWSKGLAGVETQYF. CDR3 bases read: TGTGCCTGGAGCAAGGGACTAGCGGGAGTAGAGACC.

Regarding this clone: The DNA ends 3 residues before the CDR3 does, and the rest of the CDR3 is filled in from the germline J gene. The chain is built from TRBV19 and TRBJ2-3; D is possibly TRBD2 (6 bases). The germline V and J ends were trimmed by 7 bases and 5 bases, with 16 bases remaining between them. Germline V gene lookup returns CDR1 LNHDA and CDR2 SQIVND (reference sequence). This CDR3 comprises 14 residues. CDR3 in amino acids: CASNRRDFGDTQYF. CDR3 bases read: TGTGCCAGTAATCGGCGGGACTTTGGAGATACG.

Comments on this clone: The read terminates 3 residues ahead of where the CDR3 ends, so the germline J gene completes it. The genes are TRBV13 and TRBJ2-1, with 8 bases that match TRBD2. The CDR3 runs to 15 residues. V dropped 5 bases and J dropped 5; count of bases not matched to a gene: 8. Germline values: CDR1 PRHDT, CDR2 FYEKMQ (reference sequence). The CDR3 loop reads CASSARGLVNNEQFF. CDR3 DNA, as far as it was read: TGTGCCAGCAGCGCAAGGGGACTAGTGAACAATGAG.

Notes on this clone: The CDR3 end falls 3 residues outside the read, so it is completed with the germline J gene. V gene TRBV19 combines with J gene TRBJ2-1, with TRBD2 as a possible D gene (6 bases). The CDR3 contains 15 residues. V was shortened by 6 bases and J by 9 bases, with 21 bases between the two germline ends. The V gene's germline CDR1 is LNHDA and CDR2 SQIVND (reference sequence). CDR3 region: CASRWTTSITGEQFF. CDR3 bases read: TGTGCCAGTAGATGGACTACCTCTATAACTGGTGAG.

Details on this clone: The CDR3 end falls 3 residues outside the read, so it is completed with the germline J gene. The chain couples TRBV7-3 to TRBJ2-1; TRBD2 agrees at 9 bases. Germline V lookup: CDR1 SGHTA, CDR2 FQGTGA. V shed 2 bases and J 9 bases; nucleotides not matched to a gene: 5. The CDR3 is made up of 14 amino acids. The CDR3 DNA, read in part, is TGTGCCAGCAGCTTAGCGGGAGGGGGCGGTGAG. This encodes CASSLAGGGGE. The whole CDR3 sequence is CASSLAGGGGEQFF.

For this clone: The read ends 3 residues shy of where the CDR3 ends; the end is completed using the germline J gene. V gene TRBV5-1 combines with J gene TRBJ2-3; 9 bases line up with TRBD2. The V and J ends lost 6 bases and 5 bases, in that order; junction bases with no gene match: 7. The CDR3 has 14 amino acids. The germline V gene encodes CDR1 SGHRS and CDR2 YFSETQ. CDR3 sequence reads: CASNTGLALDTQYF. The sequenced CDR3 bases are TGCGCCAGCAACACGGGACTAGCCTTAGATACG.

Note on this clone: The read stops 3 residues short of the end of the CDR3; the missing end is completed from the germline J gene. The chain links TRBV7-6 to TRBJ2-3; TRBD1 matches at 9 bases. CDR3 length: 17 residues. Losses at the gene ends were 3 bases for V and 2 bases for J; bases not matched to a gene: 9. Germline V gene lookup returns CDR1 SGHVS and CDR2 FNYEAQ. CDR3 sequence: CASSFFRDRADTDTQYF. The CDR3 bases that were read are TGTGCCAGCAGCTTTTTCCGGGACAGGGCTGACACAGATACG.

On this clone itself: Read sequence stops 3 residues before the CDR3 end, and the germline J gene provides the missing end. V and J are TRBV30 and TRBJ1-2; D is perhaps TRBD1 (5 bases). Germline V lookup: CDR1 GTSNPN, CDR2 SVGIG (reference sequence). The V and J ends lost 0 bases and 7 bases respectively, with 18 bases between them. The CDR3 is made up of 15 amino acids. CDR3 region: CAWSVTGTGWSGYTF. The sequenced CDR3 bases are TGTGCCTGGAGTGTAACAGGCACCGGCTGGTCTGGC.

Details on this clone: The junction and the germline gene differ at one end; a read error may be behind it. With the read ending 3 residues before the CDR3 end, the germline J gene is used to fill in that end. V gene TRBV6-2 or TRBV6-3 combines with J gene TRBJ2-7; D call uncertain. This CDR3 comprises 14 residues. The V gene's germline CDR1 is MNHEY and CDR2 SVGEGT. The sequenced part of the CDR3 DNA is TGTGCCTGCAGTCAGGTTCCTCCTCCGAACGAG. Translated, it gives CACSQVPPPNE. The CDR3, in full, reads CACSQVPPPNEQYF.

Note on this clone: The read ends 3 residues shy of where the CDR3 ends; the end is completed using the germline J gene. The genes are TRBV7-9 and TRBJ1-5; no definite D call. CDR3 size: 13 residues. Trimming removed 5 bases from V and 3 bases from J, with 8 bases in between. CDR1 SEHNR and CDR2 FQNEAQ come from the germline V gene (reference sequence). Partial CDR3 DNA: TGTGCCAGCAGCGGGCAGATCAATCAGCCC. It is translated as CASSGQINQP. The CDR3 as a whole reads CASSGQINQPQHF.

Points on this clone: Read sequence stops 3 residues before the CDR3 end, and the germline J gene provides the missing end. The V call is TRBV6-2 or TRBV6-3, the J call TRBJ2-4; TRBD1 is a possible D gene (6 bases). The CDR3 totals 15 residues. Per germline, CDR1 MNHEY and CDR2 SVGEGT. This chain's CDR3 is CASKRGMDSNQPQYF. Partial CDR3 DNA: TGTGCCAGCAAGAGGGGGATGGACAGCAATCAGCCT.

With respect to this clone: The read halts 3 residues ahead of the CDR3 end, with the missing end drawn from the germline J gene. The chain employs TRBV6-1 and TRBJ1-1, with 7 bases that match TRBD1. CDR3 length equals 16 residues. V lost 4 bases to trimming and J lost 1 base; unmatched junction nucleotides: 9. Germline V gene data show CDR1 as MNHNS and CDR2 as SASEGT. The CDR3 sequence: CASSVDRAGTNTEAFF. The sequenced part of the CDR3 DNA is TGTGCCAGCAGTGTTGACAGGGCGGGCACGAACACTGAA.

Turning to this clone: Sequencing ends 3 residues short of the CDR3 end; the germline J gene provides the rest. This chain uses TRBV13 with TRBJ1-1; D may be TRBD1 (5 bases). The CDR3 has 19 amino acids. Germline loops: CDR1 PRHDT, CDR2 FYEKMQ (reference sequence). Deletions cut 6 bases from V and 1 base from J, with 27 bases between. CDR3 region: CASRPRGRVERGRNTEAFF. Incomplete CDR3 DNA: TGTGCCAGCAGACCGAGGGGCAGGGTGGAGCGTGGTAGGAACACTGAA.

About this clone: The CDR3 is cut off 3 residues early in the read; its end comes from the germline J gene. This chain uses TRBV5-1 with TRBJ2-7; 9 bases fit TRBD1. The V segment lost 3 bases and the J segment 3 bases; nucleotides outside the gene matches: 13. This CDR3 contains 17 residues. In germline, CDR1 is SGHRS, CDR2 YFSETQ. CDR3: CASSSTPGTGINYEQYF. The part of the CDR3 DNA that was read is TGCGCCAGCAGCTCCACACCCGGGACAGGGATAAACTACGAG.

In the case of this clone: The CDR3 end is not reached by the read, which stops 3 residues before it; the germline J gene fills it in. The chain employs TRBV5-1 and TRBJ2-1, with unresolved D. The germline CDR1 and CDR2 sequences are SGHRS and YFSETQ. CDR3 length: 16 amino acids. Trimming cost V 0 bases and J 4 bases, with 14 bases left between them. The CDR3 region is CASSLVRARKYNEQFF. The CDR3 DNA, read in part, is TGCGCCAGCAGCTTGGTTAGGGCCAGAAAATACAATGAG.